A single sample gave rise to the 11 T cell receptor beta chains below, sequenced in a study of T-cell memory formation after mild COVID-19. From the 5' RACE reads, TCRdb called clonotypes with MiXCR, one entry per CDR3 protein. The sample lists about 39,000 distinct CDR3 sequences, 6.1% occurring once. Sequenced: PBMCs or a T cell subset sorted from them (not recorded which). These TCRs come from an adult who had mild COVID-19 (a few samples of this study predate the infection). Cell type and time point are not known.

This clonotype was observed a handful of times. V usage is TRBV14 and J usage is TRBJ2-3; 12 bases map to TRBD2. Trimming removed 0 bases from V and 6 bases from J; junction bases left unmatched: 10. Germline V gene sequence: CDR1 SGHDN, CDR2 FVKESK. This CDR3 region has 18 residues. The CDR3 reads CASSQETSGSMASDTQYF. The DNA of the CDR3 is TGTGCCAGCAGCCAAGAGACTAGCGGGAGTATGGCGTCCGATACGCAGTATTTT.

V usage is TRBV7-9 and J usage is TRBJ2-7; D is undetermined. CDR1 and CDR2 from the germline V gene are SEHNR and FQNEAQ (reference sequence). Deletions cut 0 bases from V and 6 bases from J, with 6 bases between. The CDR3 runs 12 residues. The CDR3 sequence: CASSLARSEQYF. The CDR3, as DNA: TGTGCCAGCAGCTTAGCCAGATCCGAGCAGTACTTC.

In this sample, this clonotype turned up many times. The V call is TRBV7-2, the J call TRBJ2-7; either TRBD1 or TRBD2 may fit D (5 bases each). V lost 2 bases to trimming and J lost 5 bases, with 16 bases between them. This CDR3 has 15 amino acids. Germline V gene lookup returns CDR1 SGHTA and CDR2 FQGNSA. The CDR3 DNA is TGTGCCAGCAGCTTACAGGGCCCTACTAGTAACGAGCAGTACTTC. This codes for CASSLQGPTSNEQYF.

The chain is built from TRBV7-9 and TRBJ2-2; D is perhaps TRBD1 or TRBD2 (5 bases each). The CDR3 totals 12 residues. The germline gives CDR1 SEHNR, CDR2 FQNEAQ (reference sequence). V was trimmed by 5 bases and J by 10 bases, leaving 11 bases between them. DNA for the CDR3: TGTGCCAGCAGCGAGGGGCCAACGGAGCTGTTTTTT. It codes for CASSEGPTELFF.

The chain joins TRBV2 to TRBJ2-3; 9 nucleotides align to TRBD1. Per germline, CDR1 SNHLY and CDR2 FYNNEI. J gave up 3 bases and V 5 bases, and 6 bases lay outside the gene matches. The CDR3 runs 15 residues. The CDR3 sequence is CASSTGTGRTDTQYF. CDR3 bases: TGTGCCAGCAGTACCGGGACAGGGAGAACAGATACGCAGTATTTT.

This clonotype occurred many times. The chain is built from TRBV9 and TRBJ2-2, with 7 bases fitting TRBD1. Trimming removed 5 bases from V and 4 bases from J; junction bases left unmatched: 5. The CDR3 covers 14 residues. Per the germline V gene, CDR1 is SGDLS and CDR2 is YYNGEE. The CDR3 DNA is TGTGCCAGCAGGTGGGACAGTTCCACCGGGGAGCTGTTTTTT. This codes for CASRWDSSTGELFF.

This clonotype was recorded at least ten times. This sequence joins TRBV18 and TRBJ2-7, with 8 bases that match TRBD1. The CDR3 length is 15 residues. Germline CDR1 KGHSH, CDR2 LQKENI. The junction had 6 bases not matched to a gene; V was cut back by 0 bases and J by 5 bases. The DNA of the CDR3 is TGTGCCAGCTCACCACCCCTACAGGGGGTCGACGAGCAGTACTTC. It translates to CASSPPLQGVDEQYF.

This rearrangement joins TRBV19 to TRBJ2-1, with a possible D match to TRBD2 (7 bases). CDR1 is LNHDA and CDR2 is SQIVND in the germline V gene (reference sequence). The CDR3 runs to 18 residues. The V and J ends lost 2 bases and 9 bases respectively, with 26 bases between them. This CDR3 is CASSISGRGLVQRGEQFF. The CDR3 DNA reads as TGTGCCAGTAGTATATCCGGGCGGGGGCTCGTACAGAGGGGTGAGCAGTTCTTC.

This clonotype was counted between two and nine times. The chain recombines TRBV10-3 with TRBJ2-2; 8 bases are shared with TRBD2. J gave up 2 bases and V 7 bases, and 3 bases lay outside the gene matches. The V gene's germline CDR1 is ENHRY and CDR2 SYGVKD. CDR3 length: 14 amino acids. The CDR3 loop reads CAITGTSNTGELFF. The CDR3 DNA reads TGTGCCATCACTGGGACTAGTAACACCGGGGAGCTGTTTTTT.

The CDR3 DNA sequence: TGTGCCAGCAGCTTCCCCGGCTCAGGGACAGGGCGGTACGAGCAGTACTTC. Encoded protein: CASSFPGSGTGRYEQYF. V is TRBV7-2 and J is TRBJ2-7; TRBD1 aligns across 9 bases. Germline values: CDR1 SGHTA, CDR2 FQGNSA. V was pared by 3 bases and J by 4 bases, with 13 bases of the junction left unmatched. The CDR3 has 17 amino acids.

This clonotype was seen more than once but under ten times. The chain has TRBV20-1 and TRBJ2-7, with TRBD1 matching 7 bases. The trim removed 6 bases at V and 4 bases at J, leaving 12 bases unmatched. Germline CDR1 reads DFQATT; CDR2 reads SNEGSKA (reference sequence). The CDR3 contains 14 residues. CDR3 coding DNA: TGCAGTGCCCCAGAACGGACAGGAATTTACGAGCAGTACTTC. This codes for CSAPERTGIYEQYF.